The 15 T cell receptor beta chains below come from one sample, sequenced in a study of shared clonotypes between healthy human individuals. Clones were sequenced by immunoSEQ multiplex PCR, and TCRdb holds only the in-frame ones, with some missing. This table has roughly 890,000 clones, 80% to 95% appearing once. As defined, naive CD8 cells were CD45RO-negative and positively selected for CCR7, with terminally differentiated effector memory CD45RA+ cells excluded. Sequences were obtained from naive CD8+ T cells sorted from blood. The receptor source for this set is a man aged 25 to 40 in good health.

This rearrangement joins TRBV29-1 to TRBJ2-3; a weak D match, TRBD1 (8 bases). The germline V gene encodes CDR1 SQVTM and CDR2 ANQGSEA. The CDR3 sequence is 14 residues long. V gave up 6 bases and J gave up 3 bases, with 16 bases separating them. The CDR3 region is CSVGGRQGTDTQYF. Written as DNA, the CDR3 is TGCAGCGTCGGGGGGAGACAGGGGACAGATACGCAGTATTTT.

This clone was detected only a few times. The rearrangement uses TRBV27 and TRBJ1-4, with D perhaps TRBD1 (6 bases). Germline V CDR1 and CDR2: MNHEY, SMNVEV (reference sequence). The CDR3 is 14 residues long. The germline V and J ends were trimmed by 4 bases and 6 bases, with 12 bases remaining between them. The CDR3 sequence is CASSSTGPDEKLFF. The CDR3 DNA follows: TGTGCCAGCAGTTCAACAGGGCCGGATGAAAAACTGTTTTTT.

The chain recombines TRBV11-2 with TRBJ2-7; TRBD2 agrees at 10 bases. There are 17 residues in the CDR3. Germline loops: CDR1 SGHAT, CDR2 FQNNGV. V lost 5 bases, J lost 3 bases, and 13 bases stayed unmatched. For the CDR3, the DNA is TGTGCCAGCAGCCCGGGCGGGACTAGCGTTTGGGACTACGAGCAGTACTTC. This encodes CASSPGGTSVWDYEQYF.

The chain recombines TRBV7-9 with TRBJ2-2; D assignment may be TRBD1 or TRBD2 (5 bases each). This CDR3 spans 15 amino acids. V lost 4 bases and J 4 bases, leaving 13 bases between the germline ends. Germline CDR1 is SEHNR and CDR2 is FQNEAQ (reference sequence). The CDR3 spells CASSWDPVPTGELFF. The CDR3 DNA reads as TGTGCCAGCAGCTGGGACCCTGTTCCCACCGGGGAGCTGTTTTTT.

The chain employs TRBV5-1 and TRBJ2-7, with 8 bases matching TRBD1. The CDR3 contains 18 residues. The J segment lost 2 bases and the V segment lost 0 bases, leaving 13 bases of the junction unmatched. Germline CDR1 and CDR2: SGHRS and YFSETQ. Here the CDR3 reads CASSLGDRGLYLTYEQYF. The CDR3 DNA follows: TGCGCCAGCAGCTTGGGTGACAGGGGACTCTACCTAACCTACGAGCAGTACTTC. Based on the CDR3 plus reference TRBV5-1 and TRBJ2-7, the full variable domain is KAGVTQTPRYLIKTRGQQVTLSCSPISGHRSVSWYQQTPGQGLQFLFEYFSETQRNKGNFPGRFSGRQFSNSRSEMNVSTLELGDSALYLCASSLGDRGLYLTYEQYFGPGTRLTVT.

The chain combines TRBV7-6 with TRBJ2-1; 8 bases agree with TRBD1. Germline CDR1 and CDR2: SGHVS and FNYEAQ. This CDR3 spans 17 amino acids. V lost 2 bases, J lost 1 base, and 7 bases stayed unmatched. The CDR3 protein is CASSLSAGTGSYNEQFF. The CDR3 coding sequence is TGTGCCAGCAGCTTAAGTGCAGGGACAGGATCCTACAATGAGCAGTTCTTC.

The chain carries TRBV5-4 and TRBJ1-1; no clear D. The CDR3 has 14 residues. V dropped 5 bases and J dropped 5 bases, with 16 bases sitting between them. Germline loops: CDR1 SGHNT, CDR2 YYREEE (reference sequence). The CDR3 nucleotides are TGTGCCAGCAGTTCGAGTCCCGGGGTGACTGAAGCTTTCTTT. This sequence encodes CASSSSPGVTEAFF.

The CDR3 bases are TGTGCCAGCAGCCCTACCGGACAGGGGCTACTCCTTAACTATGGCTACACCTTC. It codes for CASSPTGQGLLLNYGYTF. The rearrangement joins TRBV28 to TRBJ1-2, with 9 bases lining up with TRBD1. This CDR3 contains 18 residues. V was clipped by 6 bases and J by 1 base; unmatched bases: 15. Germline V lookup: CDR1 MDHEN, CDR2 SYDVKM.

CDR3 protein: CASSYFTDTQYF. The CDR3 DNA sequence: TGTGCCAGCAGTTATTTTACAGATACGCAGTATTTT. This chain connects TRBV28 to TRBJ2-3, with D unresolved. Trimming took off 4 bases at V and 3 bases at J, with 5 bases between the two ends. CDR1 MDHEN and CDR2 SYDVKM come from the germline V gene. The CDR3 is 12 amino acids.

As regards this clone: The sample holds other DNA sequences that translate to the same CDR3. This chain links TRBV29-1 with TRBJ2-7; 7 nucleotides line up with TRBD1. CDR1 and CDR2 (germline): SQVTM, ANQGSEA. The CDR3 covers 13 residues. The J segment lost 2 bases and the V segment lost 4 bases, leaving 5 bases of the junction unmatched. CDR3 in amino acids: CSVAWDSAYEQYF. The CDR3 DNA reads TGCAGCGTTGCTTGGGACAGCGCCTACGAGCAGTACTTC.

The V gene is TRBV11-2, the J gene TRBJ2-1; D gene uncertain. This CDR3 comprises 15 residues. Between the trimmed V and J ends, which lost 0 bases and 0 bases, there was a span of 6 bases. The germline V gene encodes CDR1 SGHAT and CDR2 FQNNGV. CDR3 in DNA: TGTGCCAGCAGCTTAGAATGGAGCTCCTACAATGAGCAGTTCTTC. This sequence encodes CASSLEWSSYNEQFF.

The CDR3 reads CASRLNQIPFPEAFNQPQHF. CDR3 in DNA: TGTGCCAGCAGACTAAACCAGATCCCCTTTCCTGAAGCCTTTAATCAGCCCCAGCATTTT. The chain couples TRBV14 to TRBJ1-5; D is uncertain. Germline lookup yields CDR1 SGHDN and CDR2 FVKESK. This CDR3 is built from 20 residues. V was clipped by 6 bases and J by 4 bases, with 31 bases between them.

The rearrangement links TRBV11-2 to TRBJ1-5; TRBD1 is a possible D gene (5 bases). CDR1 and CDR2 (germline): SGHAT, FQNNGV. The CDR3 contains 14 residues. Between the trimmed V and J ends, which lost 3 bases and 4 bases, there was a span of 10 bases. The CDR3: CASSLEGANQPQHF. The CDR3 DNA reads TGTGCCAGCAGCTTGGAAGGGGCGAATCAGCCCCAGCATTTT.

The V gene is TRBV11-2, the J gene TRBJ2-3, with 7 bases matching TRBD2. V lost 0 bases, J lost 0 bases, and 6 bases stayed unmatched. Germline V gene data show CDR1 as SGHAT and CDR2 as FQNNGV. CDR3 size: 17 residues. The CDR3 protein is CASSLDLLAASTDTQYF. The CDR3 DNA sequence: TGTGCCAGCAGCTTAGATCTGCTAGCGGCTAGCACAGATACGCAGTATTTT.

The CDR3 sequence: CATTPGQGGFSEQYF. CDR3 nucleotide sequence: TGTGCCACCACCCCGGGACAGGGGGGTTTCTCCGAGCAGTACTTC. The chain is built from TRBV2 and TRBJ2-7; 11 nucleotides line up with TRBD1. The CDR3 contains 15 residues. The germline V gene encodes CDR1 SNHLY and CDR2 FYNNEI. V shed 10 bases and J 6 bases; nucleotides not matched to a gene: 14.